Detailed here is one T cell receptor beta chain. These data come from a study of blood T cell repertoires in COVID-19. About the research overall: Samples of COVID-19 (acute and convalescent) were obtained from the United States, Italy and Spain. In each case, the material was cDNA or gDNA derived from T cells, B-cell-depleted T cells, or PBMCs.

J was trimmed by 2 bases and V by 3 bases; bases with no gene match: 4. This CDR3 is 14 amino acids long. In the original processing: Nucleated cell counts were estimated from reference gene primer amplification. Clones were sequenced by immunoSEQ multiplex PCR, and TCRdb holds only the in-frame ones, with some missing. From that table come the V and J calls and clone size; the DNA was used to work out D and trimming. The repertoire consists of some 140,000 clones, with 75% to 90% occurring once and the leading ten covering 4.3%. The gene calls are TRBV5-3 and TRBJ2-5, with TRBD2 identical over 7 bases. TRBV5-3 counts as an open reading frame of uncertain function. Sequences were obtained from peripheral blood. The sequence was obtained from a human donor in a cohort sampled during active COVID-19. In DNA, the CDR3 is TGTGCCAGAAGCTACTGGGGGGGACAAGAGACCCAGTACTTC. This gives the protein CARSYWGGQETQYF.